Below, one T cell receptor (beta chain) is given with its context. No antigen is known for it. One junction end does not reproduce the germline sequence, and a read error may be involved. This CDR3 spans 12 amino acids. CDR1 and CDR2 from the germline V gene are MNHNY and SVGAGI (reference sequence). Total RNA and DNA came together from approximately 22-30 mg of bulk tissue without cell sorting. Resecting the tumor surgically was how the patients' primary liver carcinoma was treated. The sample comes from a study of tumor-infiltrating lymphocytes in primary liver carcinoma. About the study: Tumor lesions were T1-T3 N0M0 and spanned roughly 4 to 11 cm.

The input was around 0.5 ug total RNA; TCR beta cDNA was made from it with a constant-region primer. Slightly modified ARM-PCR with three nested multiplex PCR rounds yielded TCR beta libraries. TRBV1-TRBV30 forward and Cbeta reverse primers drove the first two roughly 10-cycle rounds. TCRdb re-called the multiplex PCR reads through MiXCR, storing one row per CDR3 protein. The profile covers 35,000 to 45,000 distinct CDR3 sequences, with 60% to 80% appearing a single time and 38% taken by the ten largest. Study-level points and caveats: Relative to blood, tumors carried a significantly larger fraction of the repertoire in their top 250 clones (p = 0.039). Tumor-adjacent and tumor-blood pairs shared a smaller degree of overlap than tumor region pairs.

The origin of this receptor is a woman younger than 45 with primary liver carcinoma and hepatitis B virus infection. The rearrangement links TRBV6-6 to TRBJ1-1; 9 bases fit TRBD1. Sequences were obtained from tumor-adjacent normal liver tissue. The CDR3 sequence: CARSPPGQGASF. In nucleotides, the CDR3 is TGTGCCAGAAGCCCGCCGGGACAGGGAGCTTCCTTT.